A selection of T cell receptor beta chains follows, all from one sample in a study of OX40 agonist ivuxolimab in advanced cancers. The protocol was immunoSEQ multiplex PCR, while the TCRdb copy is restricted to in-frame clones and leaves out a portion. The sample holds 70,000 to 95,000 clones; 88% are singletons and the top ten take around 4.1%. The sample in question was CD4+ or CD8+ T cells sorted from blood, obtained in a trial of the OX40 agonist ivuxolimab. The receptors stem from an adult with an advanced solid tumor such as melanoma, head and neck, liver or kidney cancer. CDR3s include the opening cysteine and the closing phenylalanine or tryptophan. The D gene is left open where the match is weak. The listing skips clone size in some rows; elsewhere it reads once, few, many or a size class.

J,size,D,V,CDR3,DNA
TRBJ2-1,NA,TRBD2,TRBV5-4,CASALAGTSGMKQFF,TGTGCCAGCGCCCTGGCCGGGACTAGCGGGATGAAGCAGTTCTTC
TRBJ2-5,NA,TRBD2,TRBV5-1,CASSLAGDTKETQYF,TGCGCCAGCTCGCTAGCGGGGGACACGAAAGAGACCCAGTACTTC
TRBJ1-2,NA,NA,TRBV6-5,CASSNIDYGYTF,TGTGCCAGCAGCAACATTGACTATGGCTACACCTTC
TRBJ2-1,once,NA,TRBV2,CASSKDVYNEQFF,TGTGCCAGCAGTAAGGACGTCTACAATGAGCAGTTCTTC
TRBJ2-7,NA,NA,TRBV18,CASSPDWSAYEQYF,TGTGCCAGCTCACCCGACTGGTCCGCCTACGAGCAGTACTTC
TRBJ2-2,few,NA,TRBV7-3,CASSATSTANTGELFF,TGTGCCAGCAGCGCCACCTCGACAGCGAACACCGGGGAGCTGTTTTTT
TRBJ2-3,NA,NA,TRBV18,CASSPPGNPRDTQYF,TGTGCCAGCTCACCACCGGGGAACCCGAGAGATACGCAGTATTTT
TRBJ1-1,NA,NA,TRBV11-3,CASSLDGHEAFF,TGTGCCAGCAGCTTAGATGGCCATGAAGCTTTCTTT
TRBJ1-1,NA,NA,TRBV10-1,CASSEPDAGGTEAFF,TGCGCCAGCAGTGAGCCGGACGCCGGGGGAACTGAAGCTTTCTTT
TRBJ2-5,NA,NA,TRBV9,CASSVDKEETQYF,TGTGCCAGCAGCGTAGACAAAGAAGAGACCCAGTACTTC
TRBJ2-7,NA,NA,TRBV19,CASTPGGPPYEQYF,TGTGCCAGTACCCCCGGGGGGCCCCCCTACGAGCAGTACTTC
TRBJ1-3,once,TRBD1,TRBV5-1,CASSLGGTDSGNTIYF,TGCGCCAGCAGCCTCGGAGGGACAGACTCTGGAAACACCATATATTTT
TRBJ2-7,NA,NA,TRBV29-1,CSVKQGGYEQYF,TGCAGCGTTAAACAGGGGGGGTACGAGCAGTACTTC
TRBJ1-3,NA,NA,TRBV2,CASGGNSGNTIYF,TGTGCCAGCGGGGGAAACTCTGGAAACACCATATATTTT
TRBJ1-1,once,NA,TRBV5-1,CASSLQVGTEAFF,TGCGCCAGCAGCTTGCAGGTGGGGACTGAAGCTTTCTTT
TRBJ2-7,NA,TRBD2,TRBV11-2,CASSSLPGGPVQEYEQYF,TGTGCCAGCAGCTCACTCCCGGGAGGCCCGGTTCAGGAATACGAGCAGTACTTC
TRBJ2-7,NA,NA,TRBV1,CTSSQDPVSRDPKIYEQYF,TGCACCAGCAGCCAAGATCCGGTTTCTCGGGACCCCAAAATCTACGAGCAGTACTTC
TRBJ1-2,NA,TRBD1,TRBV27,CASSLSPMTGNYGYTF,TGTGCCAGCAGTTTATCGCCGATGACAGGGAACTATGGCTACACCTTC
TRBJ2-1,NA,TRBD2,TRBV2,CASEPSGSAYNEQFF,TGTGCCAGCGAGCCAAGCGGGAGTGCCTACAATGAGCAGTTCTTC
TRBJ2-1,NA,NA,TRBV20-1,CSAPTGTLQFF,TGCAGTGCTCCCACCGGGACCTTACAGTTCTTC
TRBJ1-3,NA,NA,TRBV9,CASSVGNTGNTIYF,TGTGCCAGCAGCGTAGGAAATACTGGAAACACCATATATTTT
TRBJ2-7,NA,TRBD2,TRBV4-2,CASSQFASGSYEQYF,TGTGCCAGCAGCCAATTCGCTAGCGGGAGTTACGAGCAGTACTTC
TRBJ2-1,NA,TRBD2,TRBV18,CASSLFSGRAADNEQFF,TGTGCCAGCTCACTCTTTAGCGGGAGGGCCGCTGACAATGAGCAGTTCTTC
TRBJ1-2,NA,TRBD1,TRBV18,CASSPTTGDYGYTF,TGTGCCAGCTCACCGACGACAGGGGACTATGGCTACACCTTC
TRBJ1-1,NA,NA,TRBV6-1,CASSDGDLEAFF,TGTGCCAGCAGTGACGGGGATCTTGAAGCTTTCTTT
TRBJ1-1,NA,NA,TRBV10-2,CASARGRVPEAFF,TGCGCCAGCGCTAGGGGCAGGGTTCCTGAAGCTTTCTTT
TRBJ2-3,NA,TRBD2,TRBV25-1,CASRASGNTDTQYF,TGTGCCAGCAGGGCAAGCGGGAACACAGATACGCAGTATTTT
TRBJ2-1,NA,NA,TRBV29-1,CSVGADSYNEQFF,TGCAGCGTTGGTGCGGACTCCTACAATGAGCAGTTCTTC
TRBJ2-3,once,NA,TRBV28,CASSLDKRTDTQYF,TGTGCCAGCAGCTTGGACAAACGCACAGATACGCAGTATTTT
TRBJ1-6,NA,NA,TRBV27,CASSPRQAARSPLHF,TGTGCCAGCAGTCCCCGGCAGGCAGCTCGGTCACCCCTCCACTTT
TRBJ1-1,NA,TRBD1,TRBV6-1,CASSDPGTGNTEAFF,TGTGCCAGCAGTGATCCTGGGACAGGGAACACTGAAGCTTTCTTT
TRBJ2-1,NA,NA,TRBV18,CASSPRLSGSSGDEQFF,TGTGCCAGCTCACCGCGTCTGTCGGGGTCAAGTGGAGATGAGCAGTTCTTC
TRBJ2-7,NA,NA,TRBV5-4,CASSPAGLPYEQYF,TGTGCCAGCAGCCCGGCGGGACTTCCTTACGAGCAGTACTTC
TRBJ2-7,NA,NA,TRBV18,CASSLPGRSYEQYF,TGTGCCAGCTCACTACCGGGACGTTCCTACGAGCAGTACTTC
TRBJ2-3,NA,NA,TRBV7-2,CASSRDLRSTDTQYF,TGTGCCAGCAGCCGGGACCTTAGGAGCACAGATACGCAGTATTTT
TRBJ2-5,NA,TRBD2,TRBV10-3,CAISWTSGSETQYF,TGTGCCATCAGTTGGACTAGCGGGAGTGAGACCCAGTACTTC
TRBJ2-7,few,NA,TRBV27,CARAAYEQYF,TGTGCCAGGGCTGCCTACGAGCAGTACTTC
TRBJ1-1,NA,NA,TRBV10-3,CAISRGREDTEAFF,TGTGCCATCAGTAGGGGCAGGGAGGACACTGAAGCTTTCTTT
TRBJ1-2,NA,NA,TRBV6-1,CASNPGTGAYGYTF,TGTGCCAGCAACCCCGGGACGGGGGCCTATGGCTACACCTTC
TRBJ2-7,NA,TRBD1,TRBV2,CASTRGGFNSYEQYF,TGTGCCAGCACTAGAGGGGGCTTCAACTCCTACGAGCAGTACTTC
TRBJ2-7,few,TRBD2,TRBV6-5,CASSSGRGGSYEQYF,TGTGCCAGCAGCTCGGGCCGGGGAGGGTCCTACGAGCAGTACTTC
TRBJ1-4,once,TRBD1,TRBV27,CATKTGKRTNEKLFF,TGTGCCACCAAGACAGGGAAGAGAACTAATGAAAAACTGTTTTTT
TRBJ1-3,once,NA,TRBV19,CASTPTILDMEGTIYF,TGTGCCAGTACCCCGACGATCCTGGACATGGAAGGCACCATATATTTT
TRBJ2-3,NA,NA,TRBV29-1,CSVTLGTDTQYF,TGCAGCGTGACCCTGGGCACAGATACGCAGTATTTT
TRBJ2-7,NA,NA,TRBV2,CASSESSTYEQYF,TGTGCCAGCAGTGAATCGTCAACCTACGAGCAGTACTTC
TRBJ1-2,NA,TRBD1,TRBV2,CASSSGTVDGYTF,TGTGCCAGCAGTTCCGGGACAGTTGACGGCTACACCTTC
TRBJ2-3,once,TRBD2,TRBV6-1,CASTRLAGEDTQYF,TGTGCCAGCACTAGACTAGCGGGAGAAGATACGCAGTATTTT
TRBJ2-1,once,TRBD2,TRBV11-3,CASSHGLAGVEQFF,TGTGCCAGCAGCCACGGACTAGCGGGAGTTGAGCAGTTCTTC
TRBJ2-2,NA,NA,TRBV12-5,CASAGGPGRGAGELFF,TGTGCTAGTGCTGGAGGCCCGGGCAGGGGGGCCGGGGAGCTGTTTTTT
TRBJ1-5,NA,NA,TRBV28,CASSPSGAGHQPQHF,TGTGCCAGCAGTCCCTCGGGAGCCGGACATCAGCCCCAGCATTTT
TRBJ2-1,NA,NA,TRBV5-1,CASSNSGASYAEQFF,TGCGCCAGCAGCAATTCAGGGGCTAGTTATGCTGAGCAGTTCTTC
TRBJ2-6,NA,TRBD1,TRBV4-1,CASSRKGWTGESSGANVLTF,TGCGCCAGCAGCCGCAAGGGTTGGACAGGGGAAAGCTCTGGGGCCAACGTCCTGACTTTC
TRBJ2-7,NA,TRBD1,TRBV7-2,CASRMSGTGISYEQYF,TGTGCCAGCAGGATGTCCGGGACAGGGATCTCCTACGAGCAGTACTTC
TRBJ2-5,NA,NA,TRBV7-3,CASSAGTSQTQYF,TGTGCCAGCAGCGCCGGGACCTCTCAGACCCAGTACTTC
TRBJ2-1,NA,NA,TRBV11-3,CASSFTSTFGDEQFF,TGTGCCAGCAGCTTTACTAGTACTTTTGGCGATGAGCAGTTCTTC